The clone carrying this TCR beta chain was seen at least ten times. CDR1 and CDR2 (germline): MNHNY, SVGAGI (reference sequence). This CDR3 has 18 residues. Trimming took off 3 bases at V and 7 bases at J, with 22 bases between the two ends. The data stem from a study of early T cells in non-severe SARS-CoV-2 infection. A single record per CDR3 protein comes from TCRdb applying MiXCR to the 5' RACE reads. Among fewer than 60,000 distinct CDR3 sequences, around 8.4% were seen once, and the ten largest hold 4% to 4.5%. This clonotype originated in an adult who was a healthcare worker with PCR-confirmed SARS-CoV-2 infection or an uninfected control (not recorded which). The chain is built from TRBV6-6 and TRBJ1-6, with a possible D match to TRBD1 (5 bases). Sequencing used whole blood. For the CDR3, the DNA is TGTGCCAGCAGTTATCCCTGGGTGAGGGGTGGCCCGAATTCACCCCTCCACTTT. Translated: CASSYPWVRGGPNSPLHF.